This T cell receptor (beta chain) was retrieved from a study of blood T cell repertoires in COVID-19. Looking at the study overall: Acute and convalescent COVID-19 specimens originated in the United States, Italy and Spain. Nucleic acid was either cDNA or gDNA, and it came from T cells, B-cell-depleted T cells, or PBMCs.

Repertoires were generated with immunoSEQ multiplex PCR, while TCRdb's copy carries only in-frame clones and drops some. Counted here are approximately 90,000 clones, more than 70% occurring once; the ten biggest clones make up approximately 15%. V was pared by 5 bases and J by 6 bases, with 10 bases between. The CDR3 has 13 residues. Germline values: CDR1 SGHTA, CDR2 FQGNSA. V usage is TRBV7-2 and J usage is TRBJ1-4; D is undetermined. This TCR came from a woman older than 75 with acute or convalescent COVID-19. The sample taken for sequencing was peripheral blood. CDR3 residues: CASSAGSDEKLFF. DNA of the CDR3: TGTGCCAGCAGCGCCGGGTCGGATGAAAAACTGTTTTTT.